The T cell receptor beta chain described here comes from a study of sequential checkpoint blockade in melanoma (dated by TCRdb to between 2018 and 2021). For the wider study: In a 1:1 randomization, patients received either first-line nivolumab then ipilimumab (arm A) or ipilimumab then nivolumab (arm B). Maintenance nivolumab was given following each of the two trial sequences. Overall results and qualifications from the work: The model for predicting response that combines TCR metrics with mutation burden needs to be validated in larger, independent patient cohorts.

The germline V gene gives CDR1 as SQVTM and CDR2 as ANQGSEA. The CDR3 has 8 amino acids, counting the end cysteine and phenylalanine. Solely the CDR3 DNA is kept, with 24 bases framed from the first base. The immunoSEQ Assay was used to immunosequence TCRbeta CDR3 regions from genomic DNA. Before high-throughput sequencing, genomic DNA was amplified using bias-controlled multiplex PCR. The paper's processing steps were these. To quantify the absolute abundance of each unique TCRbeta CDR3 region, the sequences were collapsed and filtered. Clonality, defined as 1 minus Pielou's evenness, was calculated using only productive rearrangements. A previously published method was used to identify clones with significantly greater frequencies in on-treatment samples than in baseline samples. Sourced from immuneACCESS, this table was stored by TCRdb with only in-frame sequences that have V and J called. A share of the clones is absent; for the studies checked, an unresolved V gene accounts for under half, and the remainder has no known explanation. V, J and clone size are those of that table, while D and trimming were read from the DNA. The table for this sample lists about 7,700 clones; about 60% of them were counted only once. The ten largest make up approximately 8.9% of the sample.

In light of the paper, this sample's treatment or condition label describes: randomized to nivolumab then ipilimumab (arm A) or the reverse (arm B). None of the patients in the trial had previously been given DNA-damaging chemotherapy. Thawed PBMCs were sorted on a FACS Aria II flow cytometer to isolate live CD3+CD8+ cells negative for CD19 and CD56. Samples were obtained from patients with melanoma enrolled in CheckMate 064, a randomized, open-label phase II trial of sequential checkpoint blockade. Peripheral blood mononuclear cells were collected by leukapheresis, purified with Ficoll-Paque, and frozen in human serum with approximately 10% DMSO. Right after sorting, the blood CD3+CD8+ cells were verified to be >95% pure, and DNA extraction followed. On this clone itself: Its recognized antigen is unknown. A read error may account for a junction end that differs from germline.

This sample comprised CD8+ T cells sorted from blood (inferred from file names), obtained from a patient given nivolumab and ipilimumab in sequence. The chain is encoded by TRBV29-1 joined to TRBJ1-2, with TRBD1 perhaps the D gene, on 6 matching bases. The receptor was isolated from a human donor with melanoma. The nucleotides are TGCAGCGCTTATCCAGGGGACTTC. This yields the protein CSAYPGDF.